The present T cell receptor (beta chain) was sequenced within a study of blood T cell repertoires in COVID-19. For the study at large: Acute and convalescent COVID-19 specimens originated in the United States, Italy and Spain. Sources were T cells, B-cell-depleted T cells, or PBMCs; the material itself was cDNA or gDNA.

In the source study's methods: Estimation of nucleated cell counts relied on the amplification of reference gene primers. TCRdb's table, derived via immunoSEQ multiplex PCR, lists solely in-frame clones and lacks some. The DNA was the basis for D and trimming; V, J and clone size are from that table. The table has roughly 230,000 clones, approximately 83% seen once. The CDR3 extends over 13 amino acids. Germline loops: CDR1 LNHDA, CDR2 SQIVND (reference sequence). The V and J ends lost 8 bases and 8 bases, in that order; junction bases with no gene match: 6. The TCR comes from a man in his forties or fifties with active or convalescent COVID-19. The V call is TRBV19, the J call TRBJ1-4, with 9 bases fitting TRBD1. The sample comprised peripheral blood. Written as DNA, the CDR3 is TGTGCCAGTGCGGGACAGGGTCGGGAAAAACTGTTTTTT. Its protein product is CASAGQGREKLFF.